This T cell receptor (beta chain) was recorded in a study of T cell repertoires in cytomegalovirus infection (dated by TCRdb to the late 2010s). At the level of the whole study: Alongside well-studied HLA-B-restricted epitopes, the peptide stimulations were aimed at recently identified HLA-C-restricted CMV epitopes, whose presentation resists viral immunomodulation. Because public TCR beta signatures pointed to carriage of CMV infection together with the matching HLA type, the HLA type of each donor mattered for the analysis.

A note on this clonotype: The antigen it recognizes is unknown. No much larger clone is present one base from it, and per-base qualities are unavailable.

Sequencer: Illumina HiSeq 1500. The raw public data were reprocessed by TCRdb itself: fastp quality trimming at Q25, MiXCR clonotype calling, in-frame beta chains only. When rows share a CDR3 protein, they turn into one entry using the most common DNA and genes. A total of 80,000 or so distinct CDR3 sequences appear in this sample, roughly 39% of them only once. About 92% of the sample lies in the top ten. The CDR3 goes from the cysteine to the phenylalanine over 14 residues. Solely the CDR3 DNA is kept, with 42 bases framed from the first base. At the junction V is shortened by 5 bases and J by 5 bases; bases outside the gene matches: 5. CDR1 and CDR2 (SGHVS, FNYEAQ) derive from the germline V gene. Results the study describes overall, beyond this receptor: In the ex vivo response, HLA-C-restricted CMV-specific TCR beta clonotypes were dominant, and in two of eight donors the single most frequent clonotype came from this HLA-C-restricted group. Cumulative frequency of public TCR beta family members discriminated carriers of CMV infection plus the relevant HLA type in this cohort and an independent roughly 320-donor cohort.

This specimen's treatment or condition label, per the study, means: in vitro stimulation with specific CMV peptide epitopes to enrich CMV-specific T cells. Recombination connected TRBV7-6 to TRBJ2-1, and 8 junction bases match TRBD2. The TCR comes from a human donor in good health (CMV status not recorded). Some clones in this sample may be carry-over from other donors' samples. Sequenced material: CD8+ T cells from cultured PBMCs, taken from culture after CMV antigen stimulation. The CDR3 reads CASSRTSFHNEQFF. The sequence in DNA is TGTGCCAGCAGCCGGACTAGCTTCCACAATGAGCAGTTCTTC.